The rows below give T cell receptor beta chains drawn from one sample of a study of CD8 T cells in cerebrospinal fluid in Alzheimer's disease. From the 10x single-cell sequencing reads, TCRdb lists one entry per CDR3 protein and no DNA. Seen in this sample are 1,200 to 1,500 distinct CDR3 sequences; the ten most common clones hold about 6%. The sequenced material came from cerebrospinal fluid. The receptors here all came from a human donor with Alzheimer's disease. CDR3s include the opening cysteine and the closing phenylalanine or tryptophan. Rows may omit the clone size; those that give it use once, few, many or a size class.

abundance,j_gene,len,v_gene,CDR3aa
medium-sized,TRBJ1-6,15,TRBV7-4,CASSLEDRRLVSLHF
.,TRBJ1-6,15,TRBV28,CASSFPGTYNSPLHF
large,TRBJ1-2,13,TRBV12-3/TRBV12-4,CASSLSPQAGYTF
.,TRBJ1-1,13,TRBV6-5,CASRYWENTEAFF
medium-sized,TRBJ2-3,17,TRBV25-1,CASSVKGRISSTDTQYF
medium-sized,TRBJ1-3,17,TRBV6-5,CASSGRLQGTAGNTIYF
.,TRBJ1-4,14,TRBV12-3/TRBV12-4,CASRKDATGEKLFF
medium-sized,TRBJ2-7,15,TRBV28,CASSFQGQLSYEQYF
medium-sized,TRBJ2-2,14,TRBV7-2,CASSPQVFTGELFF
.,TRBJ1-5,13,TRBV20-1,CSARPTGNQPQHF
.,TRBJ2-1,13,TRBV19,CASSISEGGEQFF
large,TRBJ2-1,16,TRBV9,CASSVSGQGAWNEQFF
large,TRBJ2-3,14,TRBV28,CASSLPGGSDTQYF
medium-sized,TRBJ2-1,17,TRBV7-9,CASSSLAGGAPINEQFF
medium-sized,TRBJ2-1,17,TRBV7-8,CASSPAGSGRAGNEQFF
medium-sized,TRBJ2-6,18,TRBV11-3,CASSLGQGQGSGANVLTF
large,TRBJ2-7,12,TRBV25-1,CASSASIPEQYF
.,TRBJ2-7,16,TRBV6-5,CASSYSRTSGGYEQYF
medium-sized,TRBJ1-5,16,TRBV28,CASSLSWRGLNQPQHF
medium-sized,TRBJ2-7,14,TRBV3-1,CASSPPGASYEQYF
large,TRBJ2-6,16,TRBV28,CASSPGWGSGANVLTF
medium-sized,TRBJ2-3,15,TRBV2,CASGLAGGPTDTQYF